This record concerns one T cell receptor beta chain sequence. Many counts were recorded for this clonotype. Its antigen is unknown. One base away there is no much larger clone; base qualities are not given. The data originate from a study of early T cells in non-severe SARS-CoV-2 infection (dated by TCRdb to about 2021). About the full investigation: Because TCR sequencing was done on bulk RNA from unsorted whole blood, the alpha and beta chains could not be paired.

The library relied on 5' RACE. Sequenced on a NextSeq 500. To correct for sequencing error and PCR bias, the TCR library protocol tagged individual cDNA molecules with unique molecular identifiers. TCR alpha and beta chains were both sequenced, and the abundances of alpha and beta sequences in each sample were closely correlated with each other. The authors' pipeline ran thus. Decombinator V4 was used to annotate TCR sequences for V gene, J gene and CDR3. Expanded TCRs were defined as changing significantly between any two time points under a Poisson model with p below 0.0001. TCR abundances were normalised to the total number of TCRs sequenced in each sample and reported as counts per million. TRAV1-2 paired with TRAJ12, TRAJ20 or TRAJ33 defined MAIT TCRs, while TRAV10 paired with TRAJ18 defined iNKT TCRs. VDJdb, accessed 1 November 2021, was searched for CMV, EBV and SARS-CoV-2 annotated TCRs, with TCRs annotated for multiple antigens excluded. Clones were called with MiXCR by TCRdb after fastp trimmed the public reads at Q25, and only in-frame beta chains were retained. Each CDR3 protein gets just one entry, which takes the most common genes and DNA from the rows behind it. The V and J calls follow TCRdb's processing rather than the paper's. The sample yields 20,000 to 25,000 distinct CDR3 sequences; around 4.2% were counted once. About 7.8% of the sample is taken by the ten largest.

CDR1 is given as MNHEY and CDR2 as SMNVEV, both from the germline V gene (reference sequence). The trim is 3 bases for V and 4 bases for J, with a gap of 13 bases between the germline ends. The CDR3 runs 14 amino acids, cysteine and phenylalanine included. Of all the DNA, just the CDR3 is kept, 42 bases in frame from base 1. The study at large found these results: Matching against VDJdb was skewed toward anti-spike CD8 responses, likely underestimated virus-specific expansions, and missed private and CD4 specificities.

Set within a cohort of healthcare workers in London, UK, this nested case-control study involved weekly PCR testing of nasopharyngeal swabs along with blood sampling. Between 23 and 31 March 2020, the week of the UK lockdown, healthcare workers were enrolled and then followed up weekly for as long as 16 weeks. The source of this sequence is an adult who was a healthcare worker with PCR-confirmed SARS-CoV-2 infection or an uninfected control (not recorded which). The V and J genes are TRBV27 and TRBJ2-7; 6 matching bases give a weak D call of TRBD1. The sequencing sample was made of whole blood. The bases read TGTGCCAGCAGTTTTAGGCCAGGGGCTTACGAGCAGTACTTC. Translated, it reads CASSFRPGAYEQYF.